This note documents a single T cell receptor (beta chain) sequence. The CDR3 length is 16 residues. J was trimmed by 3 bases and V by 4 bases; bases with no gene match: 4. Germline assignment: CDR1 LGHDT and CDR2 YNNKEL (reference sequence). These data originate in a study of blood T cell repertoires in COVID-19. Study information: Acute-phase and convalescent COVID-19 samples originated in the United States, Italy and Spain. PBMCs, B-cell-depleted T cells, or T cells provided the cDNA or gDNA that made up the material.

Original data processing: Amplification from reference gene primers served as the basis for estimated nucleated cell counts. The assay was immunoSEQ multiplex PCR, and TCRdb's table has in-frame clones only and misses some. V and J calls and clone size are as listed in that table; D and trimming were resolved from the DNA. The data contain around 620,000 clones, 85% to 90% of them singletons. The rearrangement joins TRBV3-1 (or the pseudogene TRBV3-2) to TRBJ2-7; 15 bases agree with TRBD2. Sequencing was carried out using peripheral blood. This receptor was obtained from a young woman with acute or convalescent COVID-19. DNA for the CDR3: TGTGCCAGCAGCCCCCGGACTAGCGGGGGGGACTACGAGCAGTACTTC. As protein: CASSPRTSGGDYEQYF.